The 3 T cell receptor beta chains given below trace back to one sample, sequenced in a study of blood T cell repertoires in COVID-19. Clones were sequenced by immunoSEQ multiplex PCR, and TCRdb holds only the in-frame ones, with some missing. Of 140,000 or so clones detected, 88% appear once; the ten largest clones hold 2.5% to 3%. Sequencing input: peripheral blood. These receptors originate from a human donor with COVID-19, enrolled during active disease. The donor label of this sample is uncertain.

This clone was counted only a few times. The chain is built from TRBV30 and TRBJ2-7; the match to TRBD1 covers 7 bases. V lost 1 base, J lost 2 bases, and 5 bases stayed unmatched. The germline CDR1 and CDR2 sequences are GTSNPN and SVGIG (reference sequence). This CDR3 region has 14 residues. The CDR3 is CAWSAGTETYEQYF. CDR3 DNA sequence: TGTGCCTGGAGTGCTGGGACAGAGACCTACGAGCAGTACTTC.

This clone appeared a few times. V gene TRBV6-1 combines with J gene TRBJ2-7; 8 bases are shared with TRBD1. The CDR3 is 14 amino acids. The germline CDR1 and CDR2 sequences are MNHNS and SASEGT. The junction had 2 bases not matched to a gene; V was cut back by 1 base and J by 3 bases. CDR3 coding DNA: TGTGCCAGCAGTGAAGGGACAGGGATCTACGAGCAGTACTTC. Translating gives CASSEGTGIYEQYF.

The chain is built from TRBV6-5 and TRBJ1-2; possibly TRBD1 for D (6 bases). Germline V gives CDR1 MNHEY, CDR2 SVGAGI. The CDR3 length is 16 residues. V lost 2 bases and J lost 1, with 14 bases in between. CDR3 amino acids: CASSYGGHPINYGYTF. The CDR3 bases are TGTGCCAGCAGTTACGGGGGACACCCAATTAACTATGGCTACACCTTC.